Following are 13 T cell receptor beta chains from one sample sequenced in a study of beta chain features in type 1 diabetes. Findings of the study overall: Within each of all four CD4+ subsets, Type 1 diabetes patients had TCRB CDR3s that were moderately but significantly shorter.

What these receptors recognize is not known. All of the isolated RNA was reverse transcribed, so expressed TCRB transcripts were sequenced. Method: immunoSEQ multiplex PCR; TCRdb's copy keeps in-frame clones and lacks some. The table records fewer than 200,000 clones, approximately 10% of them present only once. The sequencing input was central memory CD4+ T cells from blood. The receptor set was obtained from a man aged 25 to 40 with type 1 diabetes.

This clone was seen once. The V and J genes are TRBV28 and TRBJ1-1; a possible D gene is TRBD1 (5 bases). Trimming removed 10 bases at V and 3 bases at J, with 9 bases between. CDR1 and CDR2 from the germline V gene are MDHEN and SYDVKM. The length of the CDR3 is 11 residues. The CDR3 DNA sequence: TGTGCCATCTTAGGGGACACTGAAGCTTTCTTT. It yields the protein CAILGDTEAFF.

This clone was recorded at least ten times. The V gene is TRBV19, the J gene TRBJ1-1, with no clear D. The V and J ends lost 5 bases and 1 base respectively, with 14 bases between them. CDR1 LNHDA and CDR2 SQIVND come from the germline V gene (reference sequence). The CDR3 runs 15 residues. The CDR3 region is CASSHRGVRNTEAFF. For the CDR3, the DNA is TGTGCCAGTAGTCATAGAGGAGTAAGGAACACTGAAGCTTTCTTT.

This clone was observed many times. The chain has TRBV5-4 and TRBJ2-6; a weak D match, TRBD1 (5 bases). Germline CDR1 reads SGHNT; CDR2 reads YYREEE (reference sequence). The ends were cut back, 0 bases at V and 4 bases at J, with 8 bases in the middle. This CDR3 is 15 amino acids long. CDR3 sequence reads: CASSLVQAGANVLTF. CDR3 in DNA: TGTGCCAGCAGCTTGGTACAGGCCGGGGCCAACGTCCTGACTTTC.

A few counts support this clone. The chain recombines TRBV6-5 with TRBJ2-7; TRBD2 agrees at 9 bases. V lost 0 bases, J lost 3 bases, and 3 bases stayed unmatched. Germline V lookup: CDR1 MNHEY, CDR2 SVGAGI. The length of the CDR3 is 15 residues. The CDR3 loop reads CASSYSDSGSYEQYF. The CDR3 coding sequence is TGTGCCAGCAGTTACTCGGATAGCGGGAGCTACGAGCAGTACTTC.

The chain joins TRBV9 to TRBJ2-5, with 9 bases aligning to TRBD1. This CDR3 comprises 14 residues. The V segment lost 3 bases and the J segment 5 bases; nucleotides outside the gene matches: 5. The germline V gene has CDR1 SGDLS and CDR2 YYNGEE. DNA of the CDR3: TGTGCCAGCAGCGCAACAGGGGGCCCGGAGACCCAGTACTTC. It codes for CASSATGGPETQYF.

This clone turned up a few times. In nucleotides, the CDR3 is TGTGCCAGCAGACCACCGGGACAGGGGAAATACGAGCAGTACTTC. This gives the protein CASRPPGQGKYEQYF. This chain connects TRBV11-2 to TRBJ2-7; 10 nucleotides agree with TRBD1. The CDR3 covers 15 residues. Trimming took 6 bases from V and 4 from J; bases not matched to a gene: 9. The V gene's germline CDR1 is SGHAT and CDR2 FQNNGV.

This chain uses TRBV7-2 with TRBJ2-7; 9 positions agree with TRBD1. The CDR3 length is 14 residues. J gave up 2 bases and V 5 bases, and 4 bases lay outside the gene matches. In germline, CDR1 is SGHTA, CDR2 FQGNSA. In DNA form, the CDR3 reads TGTGCCAGCAGCCGGGACAGGGATGCCTACGAGCAGTACTTC. It translates to CASSRDRDAYEQYF.

This clone was seen a few times. The gene calls are TRBV28 and TRBJ2-7; a weak D match, TRBD2 (6 bases). Germline V CDR1 and CDR2: MDHEN, SYDVKM. V was pared by 8 bases and J by 5 bases, with 28 bases between. This CDR3 is built from 17 residues. In nucleotides, the CDR3 is TGTGCCAGCTGGTCCCCCTTTTCCGGGACTCCTATGGACGAGCAGTACTTC. Amino acids: CASWSPFSGTPMDEQYF.

CDR3 region: CSVEGGSGISDTQYF. For the CDR3, the DNA is TGCAGCGTTGAAGGAGGTAGCGGGATTTCAGATACGCAGTATTTT. The chain couples TRBV29-1 to TRBJ2-3, with 8 bases lining up with TRBD2. In germline, CDR1 is SQVTM, CDR2 ANQGSEA. This CDR3 has 15 amino acids. V lost 1 base, J lost 4 bases, and 7 bases stayed unmatched.

This clone was seen a handful of times. The chain is built from TRBV28 and TRBJ1-2, with TRBD1 matching over 9 bases. This CDR3 is built from 14 residues. The germline V gene has CDR1 MDHEN and CDR2 SYDVKM. Unmatched junction bases numbered 8, after V lost 6 bases and J lost 6 bases. CDR3 DNA sequence: TGTGCCAGCAGCATTGGACAGGGGCTTGATGGCTACACCTTC. Encoded protein: CASSIGQGLDGYTF.

The chain has TRBV21-1 and TRBJ2-7; TRBD1, the D gene given by the table, was not confirmed from the DNA. TRBV21-1 is a documented pseudogene. CDR3 length: 14 amino acids. CDR3 bases: TGTGCCAGCAGCAGGACAGGGCCGCCCTACGAGCAGTACTTC. This codes for CASSRTGPPYEQYF.

V and J are TRBV7-8 and TRBJ1-1, with D perhaps TRBD1 (5 bases). The V gene's germline CDR1 is SGHVS and CDR2 FQNEAQ. Trimming removed 4 bases at V and 1 base at J, with 10 bases between. The CDR3 sequence is 14 residues long. CDR3 protein: CASSSWGGNTEAFF. CDR3 coding DNA: TGTGCCAGCAGCTCATGGGGGGGGAACACTGAAGCTTTCTTT.

This clone was counted only a few times. The CDR3 nucleotides read TGCGCCAGCAGTCAAACCGGGACAGGGGGTCACAATGAGCAGTTCTTC. This encodes CASSQTGTGGHNEQFF. This chain uses TRBV5-1 with TRBJ2-1, with 11 bases identical to TRBD1. CDR3 length: 16 residues. J gave up 5 bases and V 5 bases, and 9 bases lay outside the gene matches. In germline, CDR1 is SGHRS, CDR2 YFSETQ.